The subject of this entry is one T cell receptor beta chain. Its antigen is unknown. This entry belongs to a study of post-analysis software for immune sequencing data. Unique molecular identifiers featured in each of the TCR beta cDNA libraries. Starting from around 0.96 to 9.9 million T cells, the study yielded 450,000 to 500,000 cDNA molecules. TCRdb reprocessed the PCR reads with MiXCR, giving one entry per CDR3 protein. The data show some 690,000 distinct CDR3 sequences, about 60% seen once. Between the trimmed V and J ends, which lost 4 bases and 4 bases, there was a span of 8 bases. CDR3 length: 12 amino acids. CDR1 is SQVTM and CDR2 is ANQGSEA in the germline V gene. Notes on the study in general: Patients had higher frequencies than controls of about 5 TRBV segments, including TRBV5-6, TRBV5-1 and TRBV20-1. By F measure, samples from a shared preparation batch strongly co-clustered.

Sequencing was performed on blood. This sequence originates from a girl aged 2-10 years with multiple sclerosis. The V gene is TRBV29-1, the J gene TRBJ2-1; perhaps TRBD2 as D (6 bases). The chain's CDR3 is CSVVGLYNEQFF. The CDR3 bases are TGCAGCGTTGTTGGACTATACAATGAGCAGTTCTTC.